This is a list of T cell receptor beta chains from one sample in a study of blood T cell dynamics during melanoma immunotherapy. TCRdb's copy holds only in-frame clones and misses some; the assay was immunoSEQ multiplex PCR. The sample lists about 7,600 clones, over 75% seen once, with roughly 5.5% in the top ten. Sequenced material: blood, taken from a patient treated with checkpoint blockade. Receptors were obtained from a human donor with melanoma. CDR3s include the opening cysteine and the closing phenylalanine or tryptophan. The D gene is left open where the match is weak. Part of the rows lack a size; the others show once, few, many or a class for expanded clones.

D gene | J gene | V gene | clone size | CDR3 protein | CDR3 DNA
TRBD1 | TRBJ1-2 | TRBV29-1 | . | CSAPTGLYGYTF | TGCAGCGCACCGACAGGGCTCTATGGCTACACCTTC
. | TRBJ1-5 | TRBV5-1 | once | CASSLDPGERQPQHF | TGCGCCAGCAGCTTAGATCCAGGGGAACGACAGCCCCAGCATTTT
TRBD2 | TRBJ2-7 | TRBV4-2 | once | CASSQDAQRGTYEQYF | TGTGCCAGCAGCCAAGATGCTCAGCGGGGAACCTACGAGCAGTACTTC
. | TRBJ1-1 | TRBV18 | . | CASSLPDSTEAFF | TGTGCCAGCTCCCTACCGGATAGCACTGAAGCTTTCTTT
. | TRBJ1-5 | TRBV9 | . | CASSPGPDQPQHF | TGTGCCAGCAGCCCAGGACCGGATCAGCCCCAGCATTTT
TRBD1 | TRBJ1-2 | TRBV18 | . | CASSPTGQINYGYTF | TGTGCCAGCTCACCGACGGGACAGATTAACTATGGCTACACCTTC
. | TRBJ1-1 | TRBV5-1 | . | CASSYSNTEAFF | TGCGCCAGCAGCTACAGTAACACTGAAGCTTTCTTT
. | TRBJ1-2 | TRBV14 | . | CASSLSWANYGYTF | TGTGCCAGCAGCCTTTCATGGGCAAACTATGGCTACACCTTC
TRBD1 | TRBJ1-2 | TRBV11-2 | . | CASSLARGDYTF | TGTGCCAGCAGCTTAGCCAGGGGGGACTACACCTTC
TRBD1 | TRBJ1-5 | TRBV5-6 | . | CASSLADQGAGQPQHF | TGTGCCAGCAGCTTGGCCGACCAGGGGGCAGGTCAGCCCCAGCATTTT
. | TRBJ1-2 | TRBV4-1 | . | CASSQDLGVSYGYTF | TGCGCCAGCAGCCAAGATCTGGGGGTATCCTATGGCTACACCTTC
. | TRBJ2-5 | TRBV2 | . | CASSPRWEQYF | TGTGCCAGCAGTCCTAGATGGGAGCAGTACTTC
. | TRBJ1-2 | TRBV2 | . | CASRNDGYTF | TGTGCCAGCAGGAATGATGGCTACACCTTC
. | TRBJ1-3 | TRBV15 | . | CATSDRYPQSAGNTIYF | TGTGCCACCAGCGACCGCTACCCTCAGTCGGCTGGAAACACCATATATTTT
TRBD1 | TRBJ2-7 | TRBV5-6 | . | CASSRWDSPYEQYF | TGTGCCAGCAGCAGATGGGACAGTCCCTACGAGCAGTACTTC
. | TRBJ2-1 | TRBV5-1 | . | CASSLGTGSDEQFF | TGCGCCAGCAGCTTGGGAACAGGGAGCGATGAGCAGTTCTTC
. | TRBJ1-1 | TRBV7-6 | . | CASSLMGNTEAFF | TGTGCCAGCAGCTTGATGGGGAACACTGAAGCTTTCTTT
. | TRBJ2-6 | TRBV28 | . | CASRGLTRSYSGANVLTF | TGTGCCAGCAGGGGTTTGACGAGATCTTACTCTGGGGCCAACGTCCTGACTTTC
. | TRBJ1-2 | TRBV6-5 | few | CASSPRPGEYGYTF | TGTGCCAGCAGTCCTCGGCCAGGGGAGTATGGCTACACCTTC
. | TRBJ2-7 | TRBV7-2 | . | CASSFGGSYEQYF | TGTGCCAGCAGCTTCGGGGGTTCCTACGAGCAGTACTTC
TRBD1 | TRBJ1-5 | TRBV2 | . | CASSGTGGSNQPQHF | TGTGCCAGCAGCGGGACAGGGGGAAGCAATCAGCCCCAGCATTTT
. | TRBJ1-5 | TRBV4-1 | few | CASSQVLLNQPQHF | TGCGCCAGCAGCCAAGTACTCCTGAATCAGCCCCAGCATTTT
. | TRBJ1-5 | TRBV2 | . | CASSEPRGRNQPQHF | TGTGCCAGCAGTGAGCCCCGGGGTCGCAATCAGCCCCAGCATTTT
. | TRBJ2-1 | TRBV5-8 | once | CASSPGRVFSYNEQFF | TGTGCCAGCAGCCCAGGCAGGGTCTTCTCCTACAATGAGCAGTTCTTC
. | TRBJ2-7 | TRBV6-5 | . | CASSPHQGNPYEQYF | TGTGCCAGCAGCCCTCACCAGGGGAACCCCTACGAGCAGTACTTC
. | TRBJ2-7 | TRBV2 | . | CASTQDRYSYEQYF | TGTGCCAGCACCCAGGACCGTTACTCCTACGAGCAGTACTTC
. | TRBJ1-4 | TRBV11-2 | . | CASSLVGGTGEKLFF | TGTGCCAGCAGCTTAGTGGGAGGGACGGGGGAAAAACTGTTTTTT
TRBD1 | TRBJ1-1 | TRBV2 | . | CASSRDRERTEAFF | TGTGCCAGCAGTCGGGACAGGGAAAGGACTGAAGCTTTCTTT
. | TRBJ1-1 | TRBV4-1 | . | CASSRSDRRTEAFF | TGCGCCAGCAGCCGCTCGGACCGGAGGACTGAAGCTTTCTTT
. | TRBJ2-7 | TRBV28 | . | CASSLGGAGHEQYF | TGTGCCAGCAGTTTAGGCGGGGCCGGCCACGAGCAGTACTTC
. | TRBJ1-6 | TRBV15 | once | CATSRDLGGVPLHF | TGTGCCACCAGCAGAGATCTAGGGGGAGTACCCCTCCACTTT
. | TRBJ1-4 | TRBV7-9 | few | CASSIGTEKLFF | TGTGCCAGCAGCATTGGGACAGAAAAACTGTTTTTT
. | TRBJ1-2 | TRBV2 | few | CASSSGTSYGYTF | TGTGCCAGCAGTTCCGGGACATCCTATGGCTACACCTTC
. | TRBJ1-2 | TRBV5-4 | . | CASSWGVRGAGGYTF | TGTGCCAGCAGCTGGGGTGTCCGGGGAGCGGGAGGCTACACCTTC
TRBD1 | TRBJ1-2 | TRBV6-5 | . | CASSYGTGTGYTF | TGTGCCAGCAGTTATGGGACAGGTACCGGCTACACCTTC
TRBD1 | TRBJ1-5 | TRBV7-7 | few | CASSLDRGQPQHF | TGTGCCAGCAGCCTCGACAGGGGCCAGCCCCAGCATTTT
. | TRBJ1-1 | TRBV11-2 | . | CASSPILPGSRTEAFF | TGTGCCAGCAGCCCCATACTTCCAGGGAGTAGGACTGAAGCTTTCTTT
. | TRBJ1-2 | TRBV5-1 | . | CASSLDGRYGYTF | TGCGCCAGCAGCTTGGATGGACGGTATGGCTACACCTTC
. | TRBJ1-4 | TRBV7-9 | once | CASSPPGESEKLFF | TGTGCCAGCAGCCCTCCAGGGGAGAGTGAAAAACTGTTTTTT
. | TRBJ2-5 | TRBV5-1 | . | CASSLQGLETQYF | TGCGCCAGCAGCTTGCAGGGGTTAGAGACCCAGTACTTC
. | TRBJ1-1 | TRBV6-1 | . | CASNFVQGGTEAFF | TGTGCCAGCAATTTCGTACAGGGAGGGACTGAAGCTTTCTTT
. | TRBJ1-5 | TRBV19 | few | CASSIAKGRQPQHF | TGTGCCAGTAGTATCGCGAAAGGGAGGCAGCCCCAGCATTTT
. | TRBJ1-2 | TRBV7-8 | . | CASSTETVTSIYGYTF | TGTGCCAGCAGCACCGAGACCGTAACCTCAATCTATGGCTACACCTTC
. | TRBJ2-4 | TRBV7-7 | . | CASSLPTGKNIQYF | TGTGCCAGCAGCTTACCCACGGGCAAAAACATTCAGTACTTC
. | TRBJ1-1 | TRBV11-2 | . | CASSWGGTNTEAFF | TGTGCCAGCAGCTGGGGGGGAACGAACACTGAAGCTTTCTTT
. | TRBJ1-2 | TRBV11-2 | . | CASSLGPFNYGYTF | TGTGCCAGCAGCTTAGGTCCCTTTAACTATGGCTACACCTTC
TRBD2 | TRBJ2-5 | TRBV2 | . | CASSARRGSQETQYF | TGTGCCAGCAGTGCTAGGCGGGGGAGCCAAGAGACCCAGTACTTC
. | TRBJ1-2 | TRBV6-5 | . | CASWGDRGHGYTF | TGTGCCAGCTGGGGGGACCGTGGGCATGGCTACACCTTC
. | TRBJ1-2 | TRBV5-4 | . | CASSSTGGSNYGYTF | TGTGCCAGCAGCTCGACCGGGGGGAGTAACTATGGCTACACCTTC
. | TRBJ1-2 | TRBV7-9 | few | CASSYNYGYTF | TGTGCCAGCAGCTACAACTATGGCTACACCTTC
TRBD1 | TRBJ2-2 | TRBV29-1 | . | CSVVDRDHGELFF | TGCAGCGTGGTAGACAGGGATCACGGGGAGCTGTTTTTT
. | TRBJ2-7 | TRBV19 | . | CASSIRTNKAYEQYF | TGTGCCAGTAGTATCAGAACAAATAAAGCCTACGAGCAGTACTTC
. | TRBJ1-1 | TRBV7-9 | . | CASSLMGNTEAFF | TGTGCCAGCAGCTTAATGGGCAACACTGAAGCTTTCTTT
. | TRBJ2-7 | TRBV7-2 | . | CASSLARDSYYEQYF | TGTGCCAGCAGCTTAGCGAGAGACAGCTACTACGAGCAGTACTTC
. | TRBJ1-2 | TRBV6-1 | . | CASSEGRTYGYTF | TGTGCCAGCAGTGAGGGCAGAACCTATGGCTACACCTTC
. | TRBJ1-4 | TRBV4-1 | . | CASSQGEYATNEKLFF | TGCGCCAGCAGCCAAGGTGAATACGCAACTAATGAAAAACTGTTTTTT
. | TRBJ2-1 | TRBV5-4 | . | CASSHMNNEQFF | TGTGCCAGCAGTCATATGAACAATGAGCAGTTCTTC
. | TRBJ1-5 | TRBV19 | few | CASAWVFRNQPQHF | TGTGCCAGTGCATGGGTTTTTCGCAATCAGCCCCAGCATTTT